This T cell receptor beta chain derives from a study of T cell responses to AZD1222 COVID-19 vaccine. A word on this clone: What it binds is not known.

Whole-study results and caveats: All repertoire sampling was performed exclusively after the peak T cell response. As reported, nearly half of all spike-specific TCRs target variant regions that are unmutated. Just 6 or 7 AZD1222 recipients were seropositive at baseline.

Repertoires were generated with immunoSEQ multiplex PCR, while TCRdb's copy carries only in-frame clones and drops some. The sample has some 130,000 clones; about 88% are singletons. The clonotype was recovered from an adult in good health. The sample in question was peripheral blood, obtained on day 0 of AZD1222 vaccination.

The CDR3 DNA follows: TGTGCCAGTAGTATAACCGGGGTATCTGAAGCTTTCTTT. This gives the protein CASSITGVSEAFF. The chain is built from TRBV19 and TRBJ1-1, with D unresolved. Germline V gives CDR1 LNHDA, CDR2 SQIVND (reference sequence). The CDR3 consists of 13 residues. V was shortened by 2 bases and J by 6 bases, with 10 bases between the two germline ends.